Below, 6 T cell receptor beta chains from the same sample are listed, as sequenced in a study of T cells in narcolepsy (dated by TCRdb to between 2017 and 2018). The library relied on the immunoSEQ multiplex PCR assay. In TCRdb, the immuneACCESS table is reduced to in-frame sequences with V and J assigned. These tables do not hold every clone; where another copy was compared, an unresolved V gene accounts for under half, and the others remain unexplained. Across this sample there are under 40,000 clones, with 75% to 90% seen only once. The ten most abundant clones make up about 0.66% of the sample. Source material: memory (CD45RA-) CD4+ T cells from blood. The meaning of the sample's cell subset or site label: memory T cells sorted ex vivo from peripheral blood. These TCRs come from a human donor in good health.

The CDR3 is CASSKGSGGSGTGELFF. DNA of the CDR3: TGCGCCAGCAGCAAAGGGAGCGGGGGCTCTGGGACCGGGGAGCTGTTTTTT. This chain joins TRBV5-1 and TRBJ2-2, with 8 bases lining up with TRBD2. The CDR3 length is 17 residues. With 4 bases clipped from V and 5 bases from J, the junction kept 13 bases outside the gene matches. CDR1 is SGHRS and CDR2 is YFSETQ in the germline V gene.

This clone was observed a few times. This chain joins TRBV6-1 and TRBJ1-2, with D possibly matching TRBD1 (6 bases). The CDR3 consists of 15 residues. Germline V lookup: CDR1 MNHNS, CDR2 SASEGT. V was clipped by 4 bases and J by 0 bases, with 12 bases between them. CDR3: CASSGTATANYGYTF. CDR3 nucleotides: TGTGCCAGCAGTGGGACAGCGACAGCTAACTATGGCTACACCTTC.

This sequence joins TRBV11-2 and TRBJ2-3; D might be TRBD2 (7 bases). This CDR3 region has 16 residues. V gave up 3 bases and J gave up 4 bases, with 17 bases separating them. CDR1 SGHAT and CDR2 FQNNGV come from the germline V gene. CDR3 sequence reads: CASSFKEGGVADTQYF. In DNA form, the CDR3 reads TGTGCCAGCAGCTTTAAGGAAGGGGGGGTCGCAGATACGCAGTATTTT.

V is TRBV7-2 and J is TRBJ2-2; perhaps TRBD2 as D (5 bases). V lost 1 base to trimming and J lost 2 bases, with 11 bases between them. The CDR3 contains 16 residues. The germline gives CDR1 SGHTA, CDR2 FQGNSA. Here the CDR3 reads CASSLGPRGNTGELFF. The CDR3 DNA is TGTGCCAGCAGCTTAGGACCCCGGGGAAACACCGGGGAGCTGTTTTTT.

The V and J genes are TRBV5-1 and TRBJ1-5, with 7 bases identical to TRBD1. V was clipped by 2 bases and J by 5 bases; unmatched bases: 7. Germline CDR1 SGHRS, CDR2 YFSETQ. This CDR3 is 15 amino acids long. The CDR3 loop reads CASSLAGTADQPQHF. Here the CDR3 DNA reads TGCGCCAGCAGCTTAGCCGGGACAGCCGATCAGCCCCAGCATTTT.

This clone was counted only a few times. V and J are TRBV2 and TRBJ1-5; 8 nucleotides agree with TRBD1. V was clipped by 4 bases and J by 6 bases; unmatched bases: 5. CDR3 length: 14 amino acids. Germline CDR1 and CDR2: SNHLY and FYNNEI. CDR3 amino acids: CASSAWDRSQPQHF. CDR3 DNA sequence: TGTGCCAGCAGTGCTTGGGACAGGTCTCAGCCCCAGCATTTT.